The 10 T cell receptor beta chains below come from one sample, sequenced in a study of Ad26.COV2.S vaccination and SARS-CoV-2 variants. TCRdb keeps only in-frame clones here, not all; method: immunoSEQ multiplex PCR. The sample contains around 250,000 clones, 87% of which appear only once. Treatment given: about 20 received Ad26.COV2.S at low or high dose, single or two shots; five or six received placebo; per-sample allocation not given. Following the first vaccine or placebo injection, samples were taken on day 63. The source was peripheral blood, collected in a trial of Ad26.COV2.S vaccine versus placebo. Receptors were obtained from a person between 18 and 65 years old who received the Ad26.COV2.S COVID-19 vaccine or a placebo.

The chain uses TRBV14 and TRBJ2-1; 9 nucleotides match TRBD2. The CDR3 runs to 16 residues. Germline trimming cut 1 base from V and 5 bases from J; bases unmatched to any gene: 6. Germline CDR1 SGHDN, CDR2 FVKESK. CDR3 region: CASSQVSGSRNNEQFF. DNA for the CDR3: TGTGCCAGCAGCCAAGTTAGCGGGAGCCGGAACAATGAGCAGTTCTTC.

The V and J genes are TRBV5-1 and TRBJ2-5, with 7 bases aligning to TRBD2. CDR1 is SGHRS, CDR2 YFSETQ, per germline. The CDR3 loop spans 15 amino acids. With V trimmed by 6 bases and J by 5 bases, 13 bases remained unmatched. This CDR3 reads CASTSLRGVRETQYF. The CDR3 DNA reads TGCGCCAGCACCTCCCTTCGGGGGGTACGGGAGACCCAGTACTTC.

V and J are TRBV4-3 and TRBJ1-3; no definite D call. The CDR3 is made up of 16 amino acids. V was clipped by 0 bases and J by 0 bases, with 9 bases between them. CDR1 and CDR2 (germline): LGHNA, YSLEER. As DNA, the CDR3 is TGCGCCAGCAGCCAAGATCTAACAATCTCTGGAAACACCATATATTTT. As protein: CASSQDLTISGNTIYF.

CDR3 in DNA: TGTGCCAGCAGCCTTGGGTCGGGGCTAGCGGGAGATACGCAGTATTTT. Translated: CASSLGSGLAGDTQYF. The chain is built from TRBV5-6 and TRBJ2-3; 8 bases align to TRBD2. V shed 4 bases, J shed 5 bases, and the junction held 12 bases outside the gene matches. The V gene's germline CDR1 is SGHDT and CDR2 YYEEEE. This CDR3 contains 16 residues.

The V gene is TRBV4-3, the J gene TRBJ2-7; D is perhaps TRBD2 (5 bases). The CDR3 extends over 15 amino acids. The ends were cut back, 0 bases at V and 2 bases at J, with 11 bases in the middle. Germline V gene sequence: CDR1 LGHNA, CDR2 YSLEER. The CDR3 protein is CASSQDRPGTYEQYF. CDR3 sequence (DNA): TGCGCCAGCAGCCAAGATAGACCGGGGACCTACGAGCAGTACTTC.

This chain links TRBV25-1 with TRBJ2-7, with D possibly being TRBD1 (6 bases). The germline V gene encodes CDR1 MGHDK and CDR2 SYGVNS. The CDR3 consists of 14 residues. Trimming took off 2 bases at V and 4 bases at J, with 12 bases between the two ends. The CDR3 sequence is CASSEVGRGYEQYF. For the CDR3, the DNA is TGTGCCAGCAGTGAAGTGGGCAGGGGATACGAGCAGTACTTC.

The chain couples TRBV9 to TRBJ2-2, with 7 nucleotides matching TRBD1. CDR1 SGDLS and CDR2 YYNGEE come from the germline V gene. The CDR3 has 15 residues. Unmatched junction bases numbered 7, after V lost 3 bases and J lost 5 bases. CDR3 loop: CASSEPTGITGELFF. The CDR3, as DNA: TGTGCCAGCAGCGAGCCGACAGGGATAACCGGGGAGCTGTTTTTT.

The V gene is TRBV7-2, the J gene TRBJ1-1, with 9 positions matching TRBD1. This CDR3 region has 16 residues. Germline CDR1 and CDR2: SGHTA and FQGNSA. Trimming at V came to 1 base and at J to 10 bases, leaving 13 bases not matched to a gene. The CDR3 here is CASSLVPPGQGFGAFF. CDR3 coding DNA: TGTGCCAGCAGCTTAGTTCCGCCGGGACAGGGATTCGGAGCTTTCTTT.

The chain has TRBV5-6 and TRBJ1-1; D is perhaps TRBD1 (5 bases). This CDR3 has 14 residues. Germline CDR1 and CDR2: SGHDT and YYEEEE. Trimming took off 4 bases at V and 4 bases at J, with 14 bases between the two ends. This chain's CDR3 is CASSPARAGTEAFF. The CDR3 DNA is TGTGCCAGCAGCCCCGCCAGGGCGGGCACTGAAGCTTTCTTT. Looking up the rest from reference TRBV5-6 and TRBJ1-1 gives the full variable domain: DAGVTQSPTHLIKTRGQQVTLRCSPKSGHDTVSWYQQALGQGPQFIFQYYEEEERQRGNFPDRFSGHQFPNYSSELNVNALLLGDSALYLCASSPARAGTEAFFGQGTRLTVV.

The chain carries TRBV7-8 and TRBJ2-2; 9 nucleotides agree with TRBD2. J lost 6 bases, V lost 4 bases, and 3 bases had no gene match. CDR3 size: 14 residues. Looked up from germline, CDR1 is SGHVS and CDR2 is FQNEAQ. In DNA form, the CDR3 reads TGTGCCAGCAGCTCCGGGACTAGCTCCGGGGAGCTGTTTTTT. It encodes CASSSGTSSGELFF.